Below, one T cell receptor (beta chain) is given with its context. The entry originates in a study of control samples from healthy donors and cancer patients. Measured with immunoSEQ multiplex PCR; TCRdb has only the in-frame clones, and not every one. The table has 150,000 to 200,000 clones, roughly 91% seen once. Germline V gene lookup returns CDR1 LNHDA and CDR2 SQIVND (reference sequence). The CDR3 is 13 amino acids. The ends were cut back, 6 bases at V and 6 bases at J, with 9 bases in the middle. The source is a woman aged 25 to 39 in good health. The sample was blood. The rearrangement uses TRBV19 and TRBJ1-6, with D possibly being TRBD1 (6 bases). CDR3 amino acids: CASSGQSNSPLHF. The CDR3 DNA reads TGTGCCAGTAGCGGACAGAGTAATTCACCCCTCCACTTT.